This T cell receptor (beta chain) was retrieved from a study of cytomegalovirus exposure and HLA in healthy donors (dated by TCRdb to the late 2010s). In the study overall: According to an earlier analysis of 587 of the donors, some 170 million T cells yielded over 90 million unique TCR beta sequences and less than 300 Gb of sequence data. Roughly 310 gigabases of sequencing data and 70 million to 85 million unique TCR sequences were included in an early release covering about 620 HLA-typed donors. Of the approximately 400 genotyped donors, roughly 85% fell in the genetic ancestry cluster associated with self-reported Caucasian donors. The study aimed to test whether cataloging public T cell receptors could reveal signatures of past pathogen exposure. The study profiled the T cell repertoires of under 700 subjects by immunosequencing and related them to cytomegalovirus serostatus. In addition to the first cohort of approximately 670 subjects, a separate validation cohort of some 120 different subjects was used. To predict cytomegalovirus infection status, the study brought together high-throughput TCR immunosequencing, statistical association of individual TCRs with disease status, and machine learning. A later analysis re-analyzed previously published TCR beta repertoires from hundreds of donors and added high-resolution HLA genotyping to study TCR occurrence patterns. The later analysis used no new phenotypic data to find candidate immune exposures, relying instead on TCR beta sequences and their occurrence across donors. An earlier analysis of around 640 of the donors used high-throughput TCR beta sequencing to judge whether each TCR beta V gene segment behaved as functional or pseudogenic. Donor age, sex, ethnicity and CMV serostatus were collected together with the repertoire data. A later genetic analysis used genome-wide SNP genotypes for about three fifths of the 666 donors, treating that subset as a discovery cohort. Every discovery cohort repertoire had been produced on one sequencing platform. Class I and class II HLA loci were covered by the typing at four-digit resolution. Typing coverage varied by locus: roughly 629-640 donors for A, B, C, DRB1 and DQB1; more than 500 for DQA1; over 600 for DPA1; 450 to 480 for DPB1. Four or five DR-DQ haplotypes were handled as single units for association and clustering because linkage in the cohort was strong. Across about 380 genotyped donors of the cohort, an average of approximately 200,000 unique TCR beta nucleotide sequences per donor were sequenced, and 15% to 20% of those sequences were non-productive.

Libraries were built with the immunoSEQ multiplex PCR assay. The multiplex PCR relied on a mix of 60 forward primers for TCR Vbeta segments and 13 reverse primers for TCR Jbeta segments. Amplification of the CDR3 region of rearranged TCR beta genes was performed with a multiplex PCR assay on genomic DNA. The Illumina HiSeq System was used to sequence the amplified TCR beta libraries as 87-base-pair reads. As for the original processing: A later analysis tallied roughly 78 million unique TCR beta chains across the 666 repertoires, and 10 million to 11 million of those chains were shared by two or more donors. Raw reads were error-corrected and collapsed into unique sequences by a nearest-neighbor algorithm in which closely related sequences were merged to remove PCR and sequencing errors. CDR3 sequences were aligned to IMGT reference sequences to assign V, D and J gene segments. For a sequence to be retained, a match of at least six nucleotides to both a V gene segment and a J gene segment was required. A rearrangement counted as productive if the CDR3 had no stop codons and remained in frame with V and J, and every other rearrangement counted as non-productive. CDR3 was defined according to IMGT convention as the region running from the second conserved V-encoded cysteine to the conserved J-encoded phenylalanine. The earlier analysis of more than 450 of the donors excluded sequences that lacked an unambiguous match to a single V gene segment. In an earlier analysis of several hundred of the donors, V segments were called functional above 56.7% productive rearrangements and were called segregating when the between-donor standard deviation exceeded 5%. A statistical classification framework was developed to diagnose cytomegalovirus status using the catalog of TCR beta chain sequences. In a later analysis, TCR nucleotide sequences were compared against IMGT/GENE-DB human TR gene sequences so that V and J genes could be assigned. Using the TCRdist pipeline, a later analysis assigned CDR3 sequences along with most-parsimonious VDJ recombination scenarios. In a later analysis, every TCR beta chain was defined by the combination of its CDR3 amino acid sequence and its V-gene family, and reads without a unique V-gene family were dropped. A later analysis removed 592 highly shared, low-generation-probability nucleotide sequences to deal with suspected cross-contamination and a sequencing artifact. In a later analysis, a clonal expansion index was calculated for each public chain from normalized within-repertoire ranks of inferred template counts. In a later analysis, generation probabilities were computed using a VDJ recombination model fitted to out-of-frame rearrangements, and the results were checked against IGoR. A later analysis scored TCR-TCR, TCR-HLA and TCR-CMV co-occurrence with hypergeometric tests, applying a repertoire-size bias correction to TCR pairs. A later analysis estimated false discovery rates by permuting HLA or CMV assignments 20 times. In a later analysis, co-occurring TCRs were grouped using DBSCAN, and TCRdist sequence similarity was added for clustering within HLA-allele-positive subsets. Co-occurrence clustering excluded repertoires with fewer than 30,000 or more than 120,000 public chains, plus five with anomalous nucleotide sharing. TCRdb retrieved this table from immuneACCESS and kept in-frame rearrangements only. Not all clones are present; in checked studies, unresolved V genes account for under half, and no reason is known for the remainder. That table supplies the V and J calls and clone size; D and trimming were determined from the DNA. In this sample the table shows 150,000 to 200,000 clones, roughly 85% of which occur a single time. The ten top clones hold about 9.3% of the sample.

General study outcomes and caveats: Most CMV-associated TCR beta chains appeared to be HLA-restricted in a later analysis, and the HLA associations seemed to be driven largely by CMV exposure. Three of the identified cytomegalovirus-associated TCR beta chains were confirmed in vitro to be specific for cytomegalovirus antigens. V-gene and J-gene trimming of TCR beta chains was associated with a missense DCLRE1C variant in a later genetic analysis, and the association was replicated in an independent cohort. A later analysis found that HLA-associated TCR beta chains were more clonally expanded and had lower generation probabilities than equally common non-associated chains. Most TCR sequences were observed very rarely across donors, whereas some public TCRs were present in many individuals. Because some donors lacked HLA typing at each locus, the association tests relied only on the typed subset. A later analysis found that TCR association rates varied across HLA loci, with DRB1 alleles showing the most associated TCRs and HLA-C alleles the fewest. The authors suggested that the approach could potentially be extended to other disease states and immunological phenotypes. A cluster of highly shared sequence variants was judged likely to represent a technical artifact of the sequencing pipeline. In both the original and validation cohorts, the classifier was reported to diagnose cytomegalovirus status with high specificity and sensitivity. A further reported finding was that TCR beta sequences accurately predicted the HLA-A and HLA-B alleles for most subjects in the first cohort. Some IMGT-functional V segments, including TRBV6-2 and TRBV6-3, could not be told apart with the 87-base-pair reads, so those segments were excluded. A later analysis reported that several top co-occurrence clusters appeared linked to parvovirus B19, influenza, CMV and Epstein-Barr virus. Specific HLA alleles were associated with 16,951 TCR beta sequences at a false discovery rate of 0.05 in a later analysis. In an earlier analysis of around 500 of the donors, most TCR beta V segments appeared in productive rearrangements about 90% or about 30% of the time, broadly matching IMGT annotations. Roughly uniform sequencing depth across donors was assumed in presence/absence analyses, although this assumption may not hold. When HLA alleles, especially DR and DQ, strongly co-occurred, attributing TCR associations to individual alleles was difficult. Linkage disequilibrium might explain the correlated functional status among segregating V segments, but an unknown experimental factor could not be ruled out. Immune exposure information for the cohort was limited to CMV serostatus. This cohort had only TCR beta chains sequenced, and the lack of alpha or paired-chain data limited which features could be detected. According to a later genetic analysis, donors in an Asian-associated ancestry cluster had fewer N-insertions in productive TCRs than the approximately 670-donor mean. Because counts were too low, 15 to 20 rarely observed V segments, including chromosome 9 orphons, were excluded from the earlier analysis of around 590 of the donors. A total of roughly 160 TCR beta chains were listed by the study as associated with cytomegalovirus.

In total, 666 healthy bone marrow donors made up the cohort. Cohort members were all nominally healthy when sampled, although unrecorded immune exposures were likely present. The donor tested CMV seropositive, placing the donor among the 250 to 350 seropositive members of the cohort. A peripheral blood sample was collected from each donor, and TCR beta sequencing was performed on peripheral blood mononuclear cells. The Qiagen DNeasy Blood Extraction Kit was used to extract genomic DNA from the blood cell samples. From the cysteine up to the phenylalanine, the CDR3 has a length of 15 residues. Only the CDR3 part of the read is kept: 45 bases, read in frame from the first base. The trim is 1 base for V and 3 bases for J, with a gap of 13 bases between the germline ends. The germline V gene sets CDR1 to LGHNA and CDR2 to YSLEER. On this clone itself: The clone's antigen remains unknown. No clone much larger than this one lies a single base away; base qualities are absent.

The chain uses TRBV4-3 and TRBJ2-7, with the D gene not confidently named. The source is a man younger than 30 in good health and CMV-seropositive. Sequencing input: PBMCs. The CDR3 protein is CASSQVVGRYYEQYF. The DNA sequence reads TGCGCCAGCAGCCAAGTTGTCGGCAGGTACTACGAGCAGTACTTC.